This entry lists 5 T cell receptor beta chains sequenced from one sample in a study of T cell responses to AZD1222 COVID-19 vaccine. The repertoire was sequenced with immunoSEQ multiplex PCR; TCRdb's copy has only in-frame clones and lacks some. The table records under 150,000 clones, approximately 90% of them present only once. The sequencing here drew on peripheral blood, taken 28 days after the second AZD1222 dose. The receptors come from an adult who received the AZD1222 COVID-19 vaccine.

The CDR3 here is CASSHQGGTRNNEQFF. The CDR3 DNA reads TGCGCCAGCAGCCACCAAGGGGGTACACGCAACAATGAGCAGTTCTTC. This chain connects TRBV4-3 to TRBJ2-1, with a possible D match to TRBD1 (6 bases). V was trimmed by 3 bases and J by 5 bases, leaving 17 bases between them. This CDR3 is 16 amino acids long. CDR1 is LGHNA, CDR2 YSLEER, per germline.

This clone came up once. V and J are TRBV7-9 and TRBJ1-1; possibly TRBD1 for D (5 bases). Between the trimmed V and J ends, which lost 0 bases and 6 bases, there was a span of 8 bases. From germline, CDR1 is SEHNR and CDR2 FQNEAQ (reference sequence). The CDR3 contains 13 residues. CDR3 sequence reads: CASSLAQGSEAFF. Here the CDR3 DNA reads TGTGCCAGCAGCTTAGCTCAGGGCTCTGAAGCTTTCTTT.

The chain has TRBV11-2 and TRBJ1-1; perhaps TRBD1 as D (5 bases). Germline V gene lookup returns CDR1 SGHAT and CDR2 FQNNGV. The CDR3 extends over 15 amino acids. V gave up 4 bases and J gave up 1 base, with 13 bases separating them. The CDR3 DNA follows: TGTGCCAGCAGCTACCCAGACAGTCCGAACACTGAAGCTTTCTTT. This codes for CASSYPDSPNTEAFF.

This chain connects TRBV19 to TRBJ1-3; 7 bases align to TRBD1. Trimming removed 3 bases from V and 1 base from J; junction bases left unmatched: 9. The CDR3 consists of 17 residues. CDR1 is LNHDA, CDR2 SQIVND, per germline (reference sequence). CDR3 bases: TGTGCCAGTAGTATGCGCAGGGGGATAAGTTCTGGAAACACCATATATTTT. This gives the protein CASSMRRGISSGNTIYF.

The V gene is TRBV12-3 or TRBV12-4, the J gene TRBJ2-7, with 8 bases lining up with TRBD2. The CDR3 is 13 residues long. After removal of 6 bases from V and 6 bases from J, the junction contained 7 bases not matched to a gene. CDR3 sequence: CASRPGLASEQYF. The CDR3 bases are TGTGCCAGCAGACCAGGACTAGCCTCCGAGCAGTACTTC.